This T cell receptor beta chain stems from a study of high-grade serous ovarian cancer treatment subgroups. Notes on the study in general: Higher neoantigen levels went with greater TCR clonal relatedness.

Tumor samples were taken before definitive surgery or chemotherapy. Concerning this clone: Its antigen is unidentified.

The assay was immunoSEQ multiplex PCR, and TCRdb's table has in-frame clones only and misses some. The table has about 16,000 clones, approximately 70% seen once; the top ten hold under 6%. Trimming left V 4 bases short and J 2 bases short, with 8 bases between. This CDR3 region has 13 residues. The germline CDR1 and CDR2 sequences are SNHLY and FYNNEI. The sequenced material came from tumor tissue. V is TRBV2 and J is TRBJ1-2, with D unresolved. The receptor was isolated from a human donor with high-grade serous ovarian cancer. Here the CDR3 DNA reads TGTGCCAGCAGTGTTGGGAGGAACTATGGCTACACCTTC. Translation: CASSVGRNYGYTF.